The next 10 T cell receptor beta chains were all read from a single sample in a study of identical twins (dated by TCRdb to the mid-2010s). Library preparation employed 5' RACE. Sequencing used an Illumina HiSeq 2000. TCRdb reworked the public reads: Q25 trimming with fastp, MiXCR clone assembly, productive beta chains retained. Every CDR3 protein is listed once, alongside the most common genes and DNA of its rows. The sample records hundreds of thousands of distinct CDR3 sequences, under 8.5% of which are singletons. The leading ten clones occupy over 1.5% of the sample. The sample also formed part of further work on yellow fever vaccine responses in identical twins.

The sample consisted of PBMCs. These receptors were collected from a woman aged 18-29 years in good health.

This chain joins TRBV5-1 and TRBJ1-2; perhaps TRBD1 as D (6 bases). From germline, CDR1 is SGHRS and CDR2 YFSETQ. Deletions cut 2 bases from V and 8 bases from J, with 16 bases between. The CDR3 sequence is 14 residues long. CDR3 amino acids: CASSLEDRLGGYTF. DNA for the CDR3: TGCGCCAGCAGCTTAGAAGACAGGCTCGGAGGCTACACCTTC. Complete variable domain (other parts from reference TRBV5-1 and TRBJ1-2): KAGVTQTPRYLIKTRGQQVTLSCSPISGHRSVSWYQQTPGQGLQFLFEYFSETQRNKGNFPGRFSGRQFSNSRSEMNVSTLELGDSALYLCASSLEDRLGGYTFGSGTRLTVV.

This sequence joins TRBV7-6 and TRBJ2-1; the match to TRBD2 covers 8 bases. The length of the CDR3 is 16 residues. Germline CDR1 SGHVS, CDR2 FNYEAQ. J was trimmed by 2 bases and V by 5 bases; bases with no gene match: 8. Here the CDR3 DNA reads TGTGCCAGCAGCATAGGACTAGCCCTACCCTACAATGAGCAGTTCTTC. Its translation is CASSIGLALPYNEQFF.

A few counts support this clonotype. The chain joins TRBV29-1 to TRBJ2-7, with 15 positions matching TRBD2. Germline V gene sequence: CDR1 SQVTM, CDR2 ANQGSEA. J was trimmed by 7 bases and V by 5 bases; bases with no gene match: 3. The CDR3 length is 13 residues. The CDR3 region has the DNA TGCAGCGTTCGGACTAGCGGGAGGGAAGAGCAGTACTTC. This encodes CSVRTSGREEQYF.

The chain has TRBV12-3 or TRBV12-4 and TRBJ2-3; 15 bases line up with TRBD2. The trim removed 8 bases at V and 3 bases at J, leaving 12 bases unmatched. This CDR3 comprises 18 residues. Here the CDR3 DNA reads TGTGCCAGCCGCTCATGGACTAGCGGGAGGGCCATGACAGATACGCAGTATTTT. Translated, it gives CASRSWTSGRAMTDTQYF.

This clonotype was detected ten times or more. This chain connects TRBV18 to TRBJ1-1; D unresolved. The germline gives CDR1 KGHSH, CDR2 LQKENI. The germline V and J ends were trimmed by 8 bases and 1 base, with 11 bases remaining between them. The CDR3 has 13 amino acids. The CDR3 sequence is CASSPRENTEAFF. In nucleotides, the CDR3 is TGTGCCAGCAGCCCACGGGAGAACACTGAAGCTTTCTTT.

V gene TRBV11-2 combines with J gene TRBJ2-7; D might be TRBD1 (5 bases). V lost 2 bases, J lost 3 bases, and 8 bases lay in between. The CDR3 length is 13 residues. CDR1 and CDR2 from the germline V gene are SGHAT and FQNNGV. The CDR3 spells CASSLQGSYEQYV. In nucleotides, the CDR3 is TGTGCCAGCAGCTTACAGGGCAGCTACGAGCAGTACGTC.

A few counts support this clonotype. The chain links TRBV20-1 to TRBJ2-7, with 8 bases lining up with TRBD2. The V and J ends lost 3 bases and 0 bases, in that order; junction bases with no gene match: 7. Germline V CDR1 and CDR2: DFQATT, SNEGSKA (reference sequence). The CDR3 consists of 15 residues. CDR3 amino acids: CSASSHSGISYEQYV. CDR3 coding DNA: TGCAGTGCTAGCTCTCATAGCGGGATCTCCTACGAGCAGTACGTC.

This clonotype has at least ten counts. The chain links TRBV28 to TRBJ2-2; 7 bases agree with TRBD2. The CDR3 length is 16 residues. The germline gives CDR1 MDHEN, CDR2 SYDVKM. V lost 6 bases to trimming and J lost 2 bases; unmatched junction nucleotides: 9. The CDR3 spells CASREDRDYNTGELFF. The CDR3 nucleotides are TGTGCCAGCAGAGAAGATCGGGACTACAACACCGGGGAGCTGTTTTTT.

This clonotype was detected only a few times. The rearrangement uses TRBV20-1 and TRBJ2-1; 8 bases are a match to TRBD2. The length of the CDR3 is 14 residues. Germline CDR1 reads DFQATT; CDR2 reads SNEGSKA (reference sequence). Germline trimming cut 5 bases from V and 4 bases from J; bases unmatched to any gene: 7. The CDR3 region is CSAVGGTRYNEQFF. CDR3 in DNA: TGCAGTGCTGTTGGGGGGACTAGGTACAATGAGCAGTTCTTC.

The chain uses TRBV28 and TRBJ1-5, with D unresolved. The germline V gene has CDR1 MDHEN and CDR2 SYDVKM. With 7 bases removed from V and 2 bases from J, the gap between germline ends came to 21 bases. This CDR3 has 17 residues. The CDR3 coding sequence is TGTGCCAGCAATCCCTCTGTTCCGGTAGTTGGCAATCAGCCCCAGCATTTT. Translated: CASNPSVPVVGNQPQHF.